This record concerns one TCR beta chain sequence. What it recognizes is unknown. The CDR3 consists of 12 residues. Germline CDR1 WSHSY, CDR2 SAAADI. The V and J ends lost 8 bases and 4 bases, in that order; junction bases with no gene match: 4. The PCR used 60 Vbeta and 13 Jbeta primers. Only in-frame clones appear in the TCRdb table, and some are missing; sequencing was by immunoSEQ multiplex PCR. The sample yields about 68,000 clones, around four fifths seen once. The sample originates from a study of cytomegalovirus exposure and HLA in healthy donors. Study-level points and caveats: Earlier analysis yielded a pattern in which most TCR beta V segments were productive about 87% or about 30% of the time. Cytomegalovirus status was reportedly diagnosed by the classifier with high sensitivity and specificity.

Sequenced material: PBMCs. The TCR was taken from a human donor in good health. The J gene is TRBJ1-1, the V gene TRBV10-2; TRBD1 aligns across 7 bases. The CDR3 DNA reads TGCGCCAGCCAGACAGGGAGCACTGAAGCTTTCTTT. Its translation is CASQTGSTEAFF.